Below, 5 T cell receptor beta chains from the same sample are listed, as sequenced in a study of OX40 agonist ivuxolimab in advanced cancers. Assay: immunoSEQ multiplex PCR; the TCRdb copy retains only in-frame clones and omits some. The repertoire includes some 69,000 clones, 91% of them detected once, and 0.25% to 0.3% sits in the top ten. This specimen consisted of CD4+ or CD8+ T cells sorted from blood, obtained in a trial of the OX40 agonist ivuxolimab. These receptors originate from an adult with an advanced solid tumor such as melanoma, head and neck, liver or kidney cancer.

The CDR3 region has the DNA TGTGCCAGTACCCCCGCGGGGCAGACGGGAAACACCATATATTTT. This encodes CASTPAGQTGNTIYF. The V call is TRBV19, the J call TRBJ1-3; a weak D match, TRBD1 (5 bases). Germline lookup yields CDR1 LNHDA and CDR2 SQIVND (reference sequence). This CDR3 spans 15 amino acids. Trimming cost V 7 bases and J 4 bases, with 17 bases left between them.

This sequence joins TRBV2 and TRBJ2-5; 7 positions match TRBD2. Germline V gene data show CDR1 as SNHLY and CDR2 as FYNNEI. J lost 5 bases, V lost 5 bases, and 11 bases had no gene match. The CDR3 is 15 amino acids. CDR3 in DNA: TGTGCCAGCAGTTCCCTTGGGCGGGAGATGGAGACCCAGTACTTC. Its translation is CASSSLGREMETQYF.

CDR3 sequence reads: CASSLQGAGEQYF. DNA for the CDR3: TGTGCCAGCAGTTTACAGGGGGCTGGCGAGCAGTACTTC. The chain carries TRBV28 and TRBJ2-7; 8 bases line up with TRBD1. Germline CDR1 is MDHEN and CDR2 is SYDVKM. V lost 2 bases and J lost 6; bases outside the gene matches: 3. This CDR3 has 13 amino acids.

This clone came up a few times. CDR3 DNA sequence: TGTGCCAGCAGCCCCCAACGAGGGACGGGGACAGCCGGGGAGCTGTTTTTT. Translated: CASSPQRGTGTAGELFF. The rearrangement uses TRBV11-2 and TRBJ2-2, with 7 bases that match TRBD1. The CDR3 has 17 residues. The germline V gene encodes CDR1 SGHAT and CDR2 FQNNGV. V gave up 5 bases and J gave up 6 bases; unmatched junction bases: 15.

This chain connects TRBV27 to TRBJ2-7; 8 bases align to TRBD2. The V segment lost 7 bases and the J segment 7 bases; nucleotides outside the gene matches: 9. CDR1 and CDR2 (germline): MNHEY, SMNVEV (reference sequence). This CDR3 has 13 residues. The CDR3 protein is CASKPGGPSEQYF. CDR3 in DNA: TGTGCCAGCAAGCCGGGAGGGCCTAGTGAGCAGTACTTC.